The 11 T cell receptor beta chains below were found in one sample sequenced in a study of chemoradiotherapy in HPV16-positive cancers. Some clones are missing from TCRdb's copy, which holds only in-frame ones; the method was immunoSEQ multiplex PCR. The table has 11,000 to 15,000 clones, approximately 91% seen once. The source material was blood, sampled from a patient who underwent chemoradiotherapy. Every receptor here comes from a human donor with HPV-associated anogenital cancer.

This chain uses TRBV4-1 with TRBJ1-2; 11 bases match TRBD1. CDR3 length: 16 amino acids. The trim removed 1 base at V and 8 bases at J, leaving 9 bases unmatched. Germline loops: CDR1 MGHRA, CDR2 YSYEKL. The CDR3 loop reads CASSQVGDRGIEGYTF. Here the CDR3 DNA reads TGCGCCAGCAGCCAAGTTGGGGACAGGGGGATAGAAGGCTACACCTTC.

The V gene is TRBV2, the J gene TRBJ1-2, with a weak D call TRBD1 (5 bases). The CDR3 contains 14 residues. V lost 6 bases to trimming and J lost 1 base, with 12 bases between them. CDR1 SNHLY and CDR2 FYNNEI come from the germline V gene. CDR3 protein: CASSGQGLNYGYTF. As DNA, the CDR3 is TGTGCCAGCAGCGGTCAGGGTCTTAACTATGGCTACACCTTC.

The genes are TRBV5-1 and TRBJ1-1; 7 bases agree with TRBD1. Germline loops: CDR1 SGHRS, CDR2 YFSETQ. The CDR3 has 13 residues. J lost 10 bases, V lost 4 bases, and 10 bases had no gene match. CDR3 residues: CASSPRQGSVAFF. CDR3 bases: TGCGCCAGCAGCCCCAGACAGGGATCCGTAGCTTTCTTT.

This clone was recorded only once. This chain joins TRBV11-3 and TRBJ2-3; D is unclear. V dropped 3 bases and J dropped 0 bases, with 4 bases sitting between them. The CDR3 is 13 amino acids. The V gene's germline CDR1 is SGHNT and CDR2 YENEEA. The CDR3 is CASSLSSTDTQYF. CDR3 nucleotide sequence: TGTGCCAGCAGCTTGTCTAGCACAGATACGCAGTATTTT.

The chain combines TRBV7-9 with TRBJ2-7; D ambiguous. Germline CDR1 and CDR2: SEHNR and FQNEAQ (reference sequence). Trimming took 2 bases from V and 0 from J, leaving 5 bases between them. The CDR3 is made up of 13 amino acids. The CDR3 coding sequence is TGTGCCAGCAGCTTACAAAACTCCTACGAGCAGTACTTC. The encoded protein is CASSLQNSYEQYF.

This chain links TRBV2 with TRBJ2-5; possibly TRBD1 or TRBD2 for D (5 bases each). CDR3 length: 14 amino acids. V lost 7 bases, J lost 5 bases, and 17 bases lay in between. The germline gives CDR1 SNHLY, CDR2 FYNNEI. The CDR3 DNA reads TGTGCCAGCACCATAGAGAGGGGTCTGGAGACCCAGTACTTC. This encodes CASTIERGLETQYF.

This clone has a handful of counts. The chain couples TRBV10-1 to TRBJ2-1; D call uncertain. The CDR3 extends over 13 amino acids. Germline assignment: CDR1 WNHNN and CDR2 SYGVQD (reference sequence). V lost 6 bases, J lost 2 bases, and 8 bases lay in between. The CDR3 bases are TGCGCCAGCAGCCCCCGGGCCTACAATGAGCAGTTCTTC. Translated, it gives CASSPRAYNEQFF.

V is TRBV2 and J is TRBJ2-5; D not resolved. Per the germline V gene, CDR1 is SNHLY and CDR2 is FYNNEI. This CDR3 comprises 11 residues. Between the trimmed V and J ends, which lost 10 bases and 5 bases, there was a span of 11 bases. CDR3 loop: CAISGEETQYF. The CDR3 coding sequence is TGTGCCATTAGTGGAGAGGAGACCCAGTACTTC.

This clone was seen a handful of times. This chain joins TRBV5-5 and TRBJ1-4, with D hard to call. Trimming shortened V by 5 bases and J by 7 bases, and 15 bases separated the two germline ends. Per germline, CDR1 SGHKS and CDR2 YYEKEE (reference sequence). The CDR3 totals 14 residues. DNA for the CDR3: TGTGCCAGCAGTCGGGTGGGGTTTGGTGAAAAACTGTTTTTT. This translates into CASSRVGFGEKLFF.

V gene TRBV11-3 combines with J gene TRBJ1-1; 9 bases agree with TRBD1. The CDR3 has 15 amino acids. V lost 5 bases to trimming and J lost 1 base; unmatched junction nucleotides: 5. Per germline, CDR1 SGHNT and CDR2 YENEEA. This chain's CDR3 is CASSPGQGWNTEAFF. As DNA, the CDR3 is TGTGCCAGCAGCCCCGGACAGGGGTGGAACACTGAAGCTTTCTTT.

The chain has TRBV27 and TRBJ2-2; D is unclear. CDR1 is MNHEY, CDR2 SMNVEV, per germline (reference sequence). This CDR3 spans 12 amino acids. The ends were cut back, 1 base at V and 5 bases at J, with 2 bases in the middle. CDR3 sequence (DNA): TGTGCCAGCAGTTTATTTACCGGGGAGCTGTTTTTT. Translation gives CASSLFTGELFF.